The 21 T cell receptor beta chains listed next were all sequenced from one sample in a study of cytomegalovirus exposure and HLA in healthy donors. Clones were sequenced by immunoSEQ multiplex PCR, and TCRdb holds only the in-frame ones, with some missing. The sample holds over 150,000 clones, under 95% seen once. The sequenced material came from PBMCs. The receptors shown here come from a woman between 18 and 29 years old in good health and CMV-seropositive.

The rearrangement uses TRBV19 and TRBJ2-3; tentative D call: TRBD2 (6 bases). The V gene's germline CDR1 is LNHDA and CDR2 SQIVND (reference sequence). This CDR3 contains 14 residues. V lost 5 bases and J 6 bases, leaving 15 bases between the germline ends. As DNA, the CDR3 is TGTGCCAGTAGTCCAGGACTACACGTGGATACGCAGTATTTT. Its translation: CASSPGLHVDTQYF.

Concerning this clone: Germline is not matched at one junction end, which may reflect a read error. The genes are TRBV7-8 and TRBJ1-4; 7 nucleotides agree with TRBD1. This CDR3 has 12 amino acids. Germline values: CDR1 SGHVS, CDR2 FQNEAQ. This chain's CDR3 is CASSTGQAHINW. Written as DNA, the CDR3 is TGTGCCAGCAGCACCGGACAGGCGCACATAAATTGG.

On this clone itself: One junction end does not reproduce the germline sequence, and a read error may be involved. The chain is built from TRBV28 and TRBJ2-7; D not resolved. The CDR3 covers 12 residues. The germline V gene encodes CDR1 MDHEN and CDR2 SYDVKM. The CDR3 bases are TGTGCCAGCGCCAGCACAAACTACGAGCAGTATTTC. Protein: CASASTNYEQYF.

The chain couples TRBV14 to TRBJ1-6, with TRBD1 identical over 7 bases. The CDR3 spans 14 residues. Germline CDR1 SGHDN, CDR2 FVKESK. V shed 4 bases and J 15 bases; nucleotides not matched to a gene: 12. The CDR3 bases are TGTGCCAGCAGCCGATACCGACAGGGCGGGATCCTCCACTTT. It is translated as CASSRYRQGGILHF.

This chain joins TRBV7-8 and TRBJ2-7, with a tentative D call TRBD2 (5 bases). V was shortened by 10 bases and J by 7 bases, with 23 bases between the two germline ends. Germline V CDR1 and CDR2: SGHVS, FQNEAQ. This CDR3 has 14 amino acids. CDR3 sequence (DNA): TGTGCCACCCAAAACTTGGACCTACTAGGGGAGCAGTACTTC. Translated, it gives CATQNLDLLGEQYF.

The rearrangement uses TRBV10-3 and TRBJ2-1, with D perhaps matching TRBD2 (5 bases). Germline CDR1 reads ENHRY; CDR2 reads SYGVKD. The CDR3 totals 15 residues. Trimming pared 6 bases from V and 3 bases from J, leaving 15 bases between. CDR3 sequence reads: CAIRQDLGSYNEQFF. The CDR3 coding sequence is TGTGCCATCAGGCAGGACCTAGGGAGCTACAATGAGCAGTTCTTC.

The chain links TRBV10-3 to TRBJ2-5; a weak D match, TRBD1 (6 bases). CDR1 and CDR2 from the germline V gene are ENHRY and SYGVKD. V was trimmed by 2 bases and J by 1 base, leaving 17 bases between them. The length of the CDR3 is 17 residues. The CDR3 loop is CAISEPDRQDSQETQYF. CDR3 sequence (DNA): TGTGCCATCAGTGAGCCGGATCGACAGGACAGCCAAGAGACCCAGTACTTC.

This clone was seen only a few times. This chain uses TRBV7-3 with TRBJ2-1; D is ambiguous. V was trimmed by 2 bases and J by 5 bases, leaving 7 bases between them. The CDR3 extends over 13 amino acids. CDR1 is SGHTA, CDR2 FQGTGA, per germline. The CDR3 loop is CASSLSGNNEQFF. The CDR3 DNA sequence: TGTGCCAGCAGCTTATCGGGTAACAATGAGCAGTTCTTC.

The chain carries TRBV19 and TRBJ2-7, with 10 positions matching TRBD2. The CDR3 consists of 14 residues. In germline, CDR1 is LNHDA, CDR2 SQIVND (reference sequence). Unmatched junction bases numbered 6, after V lost 5 bases and J lost 5 bases. Here the CDR3 reads CASSPSGSINEQYF. The CDR3 DNA sequence: TGTGCCAGTAGTCCTAGCGGGAGTATCAACGAGCAGTACTTC. Combining the CDR3 with reference TRBV19 and TRBJ2-7 gives the whole variable domain DGGITQSPKYLFRKEGQNVTLSCEQNLNHDAMYWYRQDPGQGLRLIYYSQIVNDFQKGDIAEGYSVSREKKESFPLTVTSAQKNPTAFYLCASSPSGSINEQYFGPGTRLTVT.

The chain uses TRBV19 and TRBJ2-3, with 7 bases fitting TRBD2. This CDR3 is 16 amino acids long. The germline V gene has CDR1 LNHDA and CDR2 SQIVND (reference sequence). V was pared by 3 bases and J by 1 base, with 7 bases of the junction left unmatched. CDR3: CASSIDRGVGTDTQYF. Here the CDR3 DNA reads TGTGCCAGTAGTATCGATCGGGGGGTGGGCACAGATACGCAGTATTTT.

The CDR3 coding sequence is TGTGCCAGCAGCTTTTTGGACAGGGAGCCTTCTAATGAAAAACTGTTTTTT. It encodes CASSFLDREPSNEKLFF. This chain uses TRBV7-6 with TRBJ1-4; TRBD1 matches 8 bases. The junction had 9 bases not matched to a gene; V was cut back by 3 bases and J by 3 bases. The CDR3 sequence is 17 residues long. Germline values: CDR1 SGHVS, CDR2 FNYEAQ. Drawing the rest from reference TRBV7-6 and TRBJ1-4, the complete variable domain is GAGVSQSPRYKVTKRGQDVALRCDPISGHVSLYWYRQALGQGPEFLTYFNYEAQQDKSGLPNDRFSAERPEGSISTLTIQRTEQRDSAMYRCASSFLDREPSNEKLFFGSGTQLSVL.

This clone was seen a single time. The V call is TRBV7-2, the J call TRBJ1-1; weak D call: TRBD1 (5 bases). CDR1 and CDR2 from the germline V gene are SGHTA and FQGNSA. CDR3 length: 14 amino acids. The V end lost 5 bases, the J end lost 4 bases, and 14 bases lay between the germline ends. CDR3: CASSPGLGGTEAFF. In DNA, the CDR3 is TGTGCCAGCAGCCCGGGACTGGGGGGCACTGAAGCTTTCTTT.

The rearrangement links TRBV4-2 to TRBJ2-2, with 7 nucleotides matching TRBD2. The CDR3 spans 18 residues. Losses at the gene ends were 4 bases for V and 1 base for J; bases not matched to a gene: 12. Germline CDR1 LGHNA, CDR2 YNFKEQ. The CDR3 is CASSRGGGGLRNTGELFF. The CDR3, as DNA: TGTGCCAGCAGCCGAGGAGGCGGGGGATTAAGGAACACCGGGGAGCTGTTTTTT.

The rearrangement uses TRBV27 and TRBJ2-1, with 8 bases aligning to TRBD1. The junction had 3 bases not matched to a gene; V was cut back by 4 bases and J by 1 base. This CDR3 has 15 residues. In germline, CDR1 is MNHEY, CDR2 SMNVEV (reference sequence). CDR3: CASSSDRASYNEQFF. CDR3 nucleotide sequence: TGTGCCAGCAGTTCGGACAGGGCTTCCTACAATGAGCAGTTCTTC.

This clone was observed once. The rearrangement links TRBV9 to TRBJ2-5; D possibly corresponds to TRBD1 (6 bases). Between the trimmed V and J ends, which lost 0 bases and 1 base, there was a span of 7 bases. The CDR3 loop spans 14 amino acids. Germline values: CDR1 SGDLS, CDR2 YYNGEE. In nucleotides, the CDR3 is TGTGCCAGCAGCGTAGAGGACAGCCAAGAGACCCAGTACTTC. It encodes CASSVEDSQETQYF.

This clone showed up just a few times. The rearrangement uses TRBV2 and TRBJ1-5; D is ambiguous. This CDR3 is 13 amino acids long. Trimming took 7 bases from V and 0 from J, leaving 7 bases between them. Germline V CDR1 and CDR2: SNHLY, FYNNEI. The CDR3 DNA follows: TGTGCCAGCACACAATATAGCAATCAGCCCCAGCATTTT. It encodes CASTQYSNQPQHF.

The J gene is TRBJ2-7, the V gene TRBV4-3; 7 bases agree with TRBD1. Trimming cost V 0 bases and J 4 bases; bases outside gene matches: 9. There are 16 residues in the CDR3. Germline V gives CDR1 LGHNA, CDR2 YSLEER. The CDR3 nucleotides read TGCGCCAGCAGCCAAGAGTCCGACAGGGTGATTTACGAGCAGTACTTC. Protein: CASSQESDRVIYEQYF.

The chain joins TRBV21-1 to TRBJ2-7; the D call of TRBD2 is as the table states it, not checked on the DNA. TRBV21-1 is deemed a pseudogene. This CDR3 comprises 15 residues. CDR3 sequence (DNA): TGTGCCAGCAGCAAAGATGGCGGATCCTCCTACGAGCAGTACTTC. It encodes CASSKDGGSSYEQYF.

J is TRBJ2-6 and V is TRBV2, with TRBD1 matching over 10 bases. CDR1 SNHLY and CDR2 FYNNEI come from the germline V gene. The junction had 5 bases not matched to a gene; V was cut back by 6 bases and J by 0 bases. The CDR3 is 17 amino acids. CDR3 sequence: CASSGTGVRSGANVLTF. In DNA, the CDR3 is TGTGCCAGCAGCGGGACAGGGGTTCGCTCTGGGGCCAACGTCCTGACTTTC.

A note on this clone: Other DNA sequences in this specimen translate into the identical CDR3. This chain joins TRBV5-1 and TRBJ2-1; D unclear. Germline CDR1 SGHRS, CDR2 YFSETQ. Deletions cut 0 bases from V and 0 bases from J, with 7 bases between. There are 15 residues in the CDR3. CDR3 nucleotide sequence: TGCGCCAGCAGCTTGGTTCCGGGCTCCTACAATGAGCAGTTCTTC. This sequence encodes CASSLVPGSYNEQFF.

The chain has TRBV27 and TRBJ1-2; TRBD1 is a possible D gene (5 bases). The V and J ends lost 8 bases and 9 bases respectively, with 19 bases between them. The germline CDR1 and CDR2 sequences are MNHEY and SMNVEV (reference sequence). CDR3 length: 13 amino acids. CDR3 protein: CASALRGTDRYTF. In DNA, the CDR3 is TGTGCCAGCGCCCTTAGGGGTACAGATCGCTACACCTTC.